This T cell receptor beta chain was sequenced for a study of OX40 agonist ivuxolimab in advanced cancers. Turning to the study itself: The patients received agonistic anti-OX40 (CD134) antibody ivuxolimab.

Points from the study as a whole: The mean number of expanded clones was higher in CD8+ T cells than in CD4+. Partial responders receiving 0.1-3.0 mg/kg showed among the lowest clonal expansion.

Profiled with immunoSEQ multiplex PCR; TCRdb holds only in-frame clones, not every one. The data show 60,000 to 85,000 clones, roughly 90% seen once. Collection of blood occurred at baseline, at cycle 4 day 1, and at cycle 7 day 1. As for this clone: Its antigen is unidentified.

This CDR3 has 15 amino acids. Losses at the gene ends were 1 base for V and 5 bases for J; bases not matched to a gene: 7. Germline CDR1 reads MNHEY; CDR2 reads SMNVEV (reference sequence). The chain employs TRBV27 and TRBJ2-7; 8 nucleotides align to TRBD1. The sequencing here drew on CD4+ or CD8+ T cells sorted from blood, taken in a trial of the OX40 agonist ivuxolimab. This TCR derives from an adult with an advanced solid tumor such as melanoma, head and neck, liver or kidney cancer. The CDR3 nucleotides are TGTGCCAGCAGTTTATATGCGGCAGGGGGCCACGAGCAGTACTTC. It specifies CASSLYAAGGHEQYF.